A single sample is the source of the 27 T cell receptor beta chains below, sequenced in a study of cytomegalovirus exposure and HLA in healthy donors. The PCR used 60 Vbeta and 13 Jbeta primers. The assay was immunoSEQ multiplex PCR, and TCRdb's table has in-frame clones only and misses some. The table records 150,000 to 200,000 clones, approximately 85% of them present only once. Specimen: PBMCs. These receptors originate from a woman aged 45 to 65 in good health and CMV-seronegative.

The chain couples TRBV7-2 to TRBJ2-3; 10 bases fit TRBD2. The CDR3 covers 16 residues. J was trimmed by 9 bases and V by 3 bases; bases with no gene match: 12. Germline CDR1 SGHTA, CDR2 FQGNSA. This CDR3 is CASSFDSGRQTGTQYF. DNA for the CDR3: TGTGCCAGCAGCTTCGATAGCGGGAGGCAGACAGGAACGCAGTATTTT.

This sequence joins TRBV28 and TRBJ1-5; TRBD1 might be the D (6 bases). The germline CDR1 and CDR2 sequences are MDHEN and SYDVKM. This CDR3 contains 14 residues. Trimming removed 3 bases from V and 4 bases from J, with 10 bases in between. The CDR3 nucleotides read TGTGCCAGCAGTTTTGGCAGGGGAAATCAGCCCCAGCATTTT. It specifies CASSFGRGNQPQHF.

The CDR3 DNA sequence: TGCAGCGTCTCACAGGGGGCGTGGAACACTGAAGCTTTCTTT. It translates to CSVSQGAWNTEAFF. The V call is TRBV29-1, the J call TRBJ1-1; 9 bases are a match to TRBD1. CDR1 is SQVTM and CDR2 is ANQGSEA in the germline V gene. J gave up 1 base and V 6 bases, and 6 bases lay outside the gene matches. This CDR3 has 14 residues.

The chain combines TRBV19 with TRBJ2-7; a possible D gene is TRBD2 (6 bases). Germline CDR1 and CDR2: LNHDA and SQIVND (reference sequence). CDR3 length equals 17 residues. V was pared by 5 bases and J by 0 bases, with 20 bases between. In nucleotides, the CDR3 is TGTGCCAGTAGTTTACACCGGGAGCCCGAGTTCTCCTACGAGCAGTACTTC. It codes for CASSLHREPEFSYEQYF.

V is TRBV27 and J is TRBJ2-2; TRBD2 matches 13 bases. Germline V CDR1 and CDR2: MNHEY, SMNVEV (reference sequence). Losses at the gene ends were 5 bases for V and 7 bases for J; bases not matched to a gene: 16. CDR3 length equals 19 residues. Written as DNA, the CDR3 is TGTGCCAGCAGTCCACTCTTACTAGCGGGAGGGCCGGGTGGCGGGGAGCTGTTTTTT. It yields the protein CASSPLLLAGGPGGGELFF.

V is TRBV5-4 and J is TRBJ2-7, with TRBD1 matching 9 bases. CDR1 and CDR2 from the germline V gene are SGHNT and YYREEE (reference sequence). The CDR3 has 19 amino acids. The V gene end was trimmed by 0 bases and the J gene end by 3 bases; junction bases not matched to a gene: 16. The CDR3 region has the DNA TGTGCCAGCAGCTTGGGGGGTCGGGGACAGGGTAGAGGTAGCTACGAGCAGTACTTC. Protein: CASSLGGRGQGRGSYEQYF.

In this sample, this clone turned up a few times. The chain carries TRBV7-9 and TRBJ1-1; D is perhaps TRBD1 (6 bases). Germline V gene lookup returns CDR1 SEHNR and CDR2 FQNEAQ (reference sequence). The length of the CDR3 is 14 residues. Between the trimmed V and J ends, which lost 2 bases and 1 base, there was a span of 8 bases. The CDR3 bases are TGTGCCAGCAGCTTACAGGGGTCGAACACTGAAGCTTTCTTT. Protein: CASSLQGSNTEAFF. Together with reference TRBV7-9 and TRBJ1-1, the CDR3 gives the full variable domain: DTGVSQNPRHKITKRGQNVTFRCDPISEHNRLYWYRQTLGQGPEFLTYFQNEAQLEKSRLLSDRFSAERPKGSFSTLEIQRTEQGDSAMYLCASSLQGSNTEAFFGQGTRLTVV.

This chain connects TRBV27 to TRBJ1-4; TRBD1 might be the D (5 bases). Germline lookup yields CDR1 MNHEY and CDR2 SMNVEV (reference sequence). Trimming took 4 bases from V and 7 from J, leaving 13 bases between them. CDR3 length: 14 amino acids. The CDR3: CASSSGLRSEKLFF. DNA of the CDR3: TGTGCCAGCAGTTCGGGACTTAGAAGTGAAAAACTGTTTTTT. The full variable domain, in which reference TRBV27 and TRBJ1-4 provide the parts outside the CDR3, is EAQVTQNPRYLITVTGKKLTVTCSQNMNHEYMSWYRQDPGLGLRQIYYSMNVEVTDKGDVPEGYKVSRKEKRNFPLILESPSPNQTSLYFCASSSGLRSEKLFFGSGTQLSVL.

The rearrangement joins TRBV7-8 to TRBJ1-4; TRBD1 aligns across 8 bases. CDR1 is SGHVS, CDR2 FQNEAQ, per germline. Unmatched junction bases numbered 9, after V lost 5 bases and J lost 7 bases. The CDR3 has 15 residues. The CDR3 reads CASSPAQGAGEKLFF. The CDR3 DNA reads as TGTGCCAGCAGCCCAGCCCAGGGGGCAGGTGAAAAACTGTTTTTT. Drawing the rest from reference TRBV7-8 and TRBJ1-4, the complete variable domain is GAGVSQSPRYKVAKRGQDVALRCDPISGHVSLFWYQQALGQGPEFLTYFQNEAQLDKSGLPSDRFFAERPEGSVSTLKIQRTQQEDSAVYLCASSPAQGAGEKLFFGSGTQLSVL.

The chain is built from TRBV30 and TRBJ1-2, with 8 bases fitting TRBD1. Trimming removed 4 bases from V and 3 bases from J; junction bases left unmatched: 7. The CDR3 sequence is 14 residues long. Looked up from germline, CDR1 is GTSNPN and CDR2 is SVGIG (reference sequence). The CDR3 loop is CAWTLQGGYYGYTF. The CDR3 coding sequence is TGTGCCTGGACCCTACAGGGGGGCTACTATGGCTACACCTTC.

This clone occurred a few times. The chain joins TRBV27 to TRBJ1-1; D is ambiguous. V lost 3 bases and J lost 5, with 4 bases in between. Germline CDR1 and CDR2: MNHEY and SMNVEV (reference sequence). This CDR3 spans 11 amino acids. The CDR3: CASSFQTEAFF. CDR3 coding DNA: TGTGCCAGCAGTTTCCAGACTGAAGCTTTCTTT.

This clone came up a few times. This rearrangement joins TRBV5-1 to TRBJ1-1; 7 bases map to TRBD1. Germline-derived CDR1 and CDR2 are SGHRS and YFSETQ. The J segment lost 0 bases and the V segment lost 2 bases, leaving 4 bases of the junction unmatched. This CDR3 comprises 15 residues. CDR3 sequence (DNA): TGCGCCAGCAGCTTTAACAGGGGTCTGAACACTGAAGCTTTCTTT. It codes for CASSFNRGLNTEAFF.

This rearrangement joins TRBV27 to TRBJ2-5, with 12 bases identical to TRBD2. J lost 5 bases, V lost 6 bases, and 7 bases had no gene match. Germline CDR1 and CDR2: MNHEY and SMNVEV (reference sequence). There are 15 residues in the CDR3. The CDR3 DNA is TGTGCCAGCAGGAGACTAGCGGGAGCAGGGGAGACCCAGTACTTC. Protein: CASRRLAGAGETQYF.

V and J are TRBV18 and TRBJ2-7, with D unresolved. CDR1 and CDR2 from the germline V gene are KGHSH and LQKENI. Trimming shortened V by 2 bases and J by 1 base, and 9 bases separated the two germline ends. CDR3 length: 14 residues. The CDR3, as DNA: TGTGCCAGCTCACCAGAGGCCGAATCCTACGAGCAGTACTTC. Translation: CASSPEAESYEQYF.

V usage is TRBV6-5 and J usage is TRBJ2-3; no clear D. Germline values: CDR1 MNHEY, CDR2 SVGAGI. The CDR3 spans 15 residues. The V gene lost 2 bases and the J gene lost 2 bases, with 11 bases spanning the gap. The CDR3 coding sequence is TGTGCCAGCAGTTACCGTTCGGGTAACACAGATACGCAGTATTTT. Translating gives CASSYRSGNTDTQYF.

The chain recombines TRBV29-1 with TRBJ1-1, with D tentatively TRBD1 (5 bases). The CDR3 has 14 amino acids. CDR1 SQVTM and CDR2 ANQGSEA come from the germline V gene. Deletions cut 5 bases from V and 0 bases from J, with 13 bases between. DNA of the CDR3: TGCAGCGTTAGTCCAAGGGGCATGAACACTGAAGCTTTCTTT. This codes for CSVSPRGMNTEAFF.

The chain links TRBV27 to TRBJ2-1; D may be TRBD1 (5 bases). V lost 3 bases and J 2 bases, leaving 8 bases between the germline ends. The CDR3 runs 14 residues. The germline V gene has CDR1 MNHEY and CDR2 SMNVEV (reference sequence). In DNA form, the CDR3 reads TGTGCCAGCAGTTTGGGCAGGGCCTACAATGAGCAGTTCTTC. Residues: CASSLGRAYNEQFF.

This clone was seen a few times. The chain employs TRBV9 and TRBJ2-5, with TRBD2 matching over 15 bases. The CDR3 totals 17 residues. CDR1 is SGDLS and CDR2 is YYNGEE in the germline V gene. V shed 2 bases and J 5 bases; nucleotides not matched to a gene: 7. For the CDR3, the DNA is TGTGCCAGCAGCGTGGGACTAGCGGGAGGATTAAAGGAGACCCAGTACTTC. Its translation is CASSVGLAGGLKETQYF.

The chain joins TRBV28 to TRBJ1-2; D remains unclear. The ends were cut back, 3 bases at V and 4 bases at J, with 9 bases in the middle. Germline V lookup: CDR1 MDHEN, CDR2 SYDVKM. This CDR3 comprises 13 residues. The CDR3 sequence: CASSFGGPYGYTF. The CDR3 coding sequence is TGTGCCAGCAGTTTCGGCGGCCCCTATGGCTACACCTTC.

In DNA form, the CDR3 reads TGCGCCAGCAGCTTGACAGGGACGAGCACAGATACGCAGTATTTT. Translated, it gives CASSLTGTSTDTQYF. The J gene is TRBJ2-3, the V gene TRBV5-1; D possibly corresponds to TRBD1 (6 bases). The CDR3 runs to 15 residues. Per germline, CDR1 SGHRS and CDR2 YFSETQ. V was pared by 1 base and J by 0 bases, with 9 bases between.

The rearrangement joins TRBV6-6 to TRBJ1-1, with 7 bases aligning to TRBD1. The V gene's germline CDR1 is MNHNY and CDR2 SVGAGI (reference sequence). The CDR3 spans 14 residues. The junction had 9 bases not matched to a gene; V was cut back by 7 bases and J by 4 bases. The CDR3 region is CASKDRVTGTEAFF. DNA of the CDR3: TGTGCCAGCAAAGACAGGGTAACCGGCACTGAAGCTTTCTTT.

The gene calls are TRBV19 and TRBJ1-3; D not certain. CDR3 length equals 15 residues. Looked up from germline, CDR1 is LNHDA and CDR2 is SQIVND (reference sequence). V was shortened by 5 bases and J by 8 bases, with 19 bases between the two germline ends. CDR3 sequence: CASSPARVTTDTIYF. The CDR3 DNA reads as TGTGCCAGTAGTCCCGCCCGGGTTACGACGGACACCATATATTTT. The whole variable domain, remainder taken from reference TRBV19 and TRBJ1-3, is DGGITQSPKYLFRKEGQNVTLSCEQNLNHDAMYWYRQDPGQGLRLIYYSQIVNDFQKGDIAEGYSVSREKKESFPLTVTSAQKNPTAFYLCASSPARVTTDTIYFGEGSWLTVV.

This clone was recorded only once. The chain carries TRBV4-1 and TRBJ1-4, with no clear D. Per the germline V gene, CDR1 is MGHRA and CDR2 is YSYEKL. The germline V and J ends were trimmed by 0 bases and 0 bases, with 14 bases remaining between them. This CDR3 region has 18 residues. The DNA for the CDR3 is TGCGCCAGCAGCCAAGAATCGGGGAAATTTGCAACTAATGAAAAACTGTTTTTT. It encodes CASSQESGKFATNEKLFF.

The J gene is TRBJ2-7, the V gene TRBV27; 8 positions match TRBD1. The trim removed 4 bases at V and 2 bases at J, leaving 13 bases unmatched. The CDR3 runs 17 residues. CDR1 is MNHEY, CDR2 SMNVEV, per germline (reference sequence). The CDR3, as DNA: TGTGCCAGCAGTTATCATCCTATGCCGGGACAGGCCTACGAGCAGTACTTC. Its translation is CASSYHPMPGQAYEQYF.

This clone has only a few counts. The rearrangement links TRBV12-5 to TRBJ2-3; 8 bases fit TRBD2. This CDR3 is built from 14 residues. The germline CDR1 and CDR2 sequences are LGHNT and FRNRAP. Germline trimming cut 6 bases from V and 1 base from J; bases unmatched to any gene: 3. CDR3 loop: CASGAGRGTDTQYF. The DNA for the CDR3 is TGTGCTAGTGGGGCCGGGAGGGGCACAGATACGCAGTATTTT. The full variable domain, in which reference TRBV12-5 and TRBJ2-3 provide the parts outside the CDR3, is DARVTQTPRHKVTEMGQEVTMRCQPILGHNTVFWYRQTMMQGLELLAYFRNRAPLDDSGMPKDRFSAEMPDATLATLKIQPSEPRDSAVYFCASGAGRGTDTQYFGPGTRLTVL.

The rearrangement links TRBV27 to TRBJ1-1; no clear D gene. CDR3 length: 15 amino acids. Germline CDR1 and CDR2: MNHEY and SMNVEV (reference sequence). V was shortened by 3 bases and J by 0 bases, with 11 bases between the two germline ends. DNA for the CDR3: TGTGCCAGCAGTTTGTCAGGCCCTATGAACACTGAAGCTTTCTTT. It yields the protein CASSLSGPMNTEAFF.

This rearrangement joins TRBV28 to TRBJ2-5; D possibly corresponds to TRBD2 (5 bases). CDR1 and CDR2 from the germline V gene are MDHEN and SYDVKM. V was cut by 6 bases and J by 3 bases, with 11 bases left in between. The CDR3 consists of 13 residues. Written as DNA, the CDR3 is TGTGCCAGCAGCGTACCCGGGGAAGAGACCCAGTACTTC. This sequence encodes CASSVPGEETQYF.